The 28 T cell receptor beta chains below come from one sample, sequenced in a study of T cell repertoires in cytomegalovirus infection. TCRdb recomputed calls from the reads with MiXCR, one row per CDR3 protein. The sample holds hundreds of thousands of distinct CDR3 sequences; roughly 17% are singletons and the top ten take about 12%. Sequenced input: PBMCs. These receptors all come from a human donor in good health (CMV status not recorded). Some clones in this sample may be carry-over from other donors' samples.

The chain uses TRBV7-6 and TRBJ1-1, with D tentatively TRBD1 (6 bases). This CDR3 has 15 residues. Deletions cut 5 bases from V and 1 base from J, with 14 bases between. Germline loops: CDR1 SGHVS, CDR2 FNYEAQ. CDR3 nucleotide sequence: TGTGCCAGCAGCCCAACACCGACAGGGAACACTGAAGCTTTCTTT. Encoded protein: CASSPTPTGNTEAFF.

This clonotype appeared many times. The V gene is TRBV11-2, the J gene TRBJ1-2, with D unclear. Trimming shortened V by 5 bases and J by 3 bases, and 10 bases separated the two germline ends. CDR1 is SGHAT and CDR2 is FQNNGV in the germline V gene. This CDR3 spans 13 amino acids. The DNA for the CDR3 is TGTGCCAGCAGCCCCGACCGTCACTATGGCTACACCTTC. Translation: CASSPDRHYGYTF.

V usage is TRBV2 and J usage is TRBJ2-7; D uncertain. The CDR3 covers 13 residues. The germline V and J ends were trimmed by 4 bases and 2 bases, with 9 bases remaining between them. Germline V gene sequence: CDR1 SNHLY, CDR2 FYNNEI. The CDR3 nucleotides are TGTGCCAGCAGTGGCCACGTAACCTACGAGCAGTACTTC. This encodes CASSGHVTYEQYF.

V is TRBV6-4 and J is TRBJ2-1, with TRBD1 matching 9 bases. This CDR3 has 16 residues. J gave up 1 base and V 4 bases, and 5 bases lay outside the gene matches. Germline CDR1 and CDR2: MRHNA and SNTAGT. CDR3 in DNA: TGTGCCAGCAGTGCTAGGACAGGGGCTTCCTACAATGAGCAGTTCTTC. Translating gives CASSARTGASYNEQFF.

This clonotype occurred a few times. V usage is TRBV12-5 and J usage is TRBJ1-2; maybe TRBD1 (5 bases). Germline assignment: CDR1 LGHNT and CDR2 FRNRAP. The CDR3 has 13 residues. Deletions cut 1 base from V and 7 bases from J, with 10 bases between. The CDR3 coding sequence is TGTGCTAGTGGTTTGGCCCGGGGCGGTGGCTACACCTTC. Its translation is CASGLARGGGYTF.

The V and J genes are TRBV6-5 and TRBJ1-1; 11 nucleotides line up with TRBD1. After removal of 5 bases from V and 1 base from J, the junction contained 12 bases not matched to a gene. The CDR3 consists of 18 residues. In germline, CDR1 is MNHEY, CDR2 SVGAGI. The CDR3 nucleotides are TGTGCCAGCAGTCGAAGAACCCCAGGACAGGGGGCGAACACTGAAGCTTTCTTT. The encoded protein is CASSRRTPGQGANTEAFF.

The chain carries TRBV2 and TRBJ1-4, with 10 bases matching TRBD1. Trimming removed 10 bases from V and 7 bases from J; junction bases left unmatched: 9. The CDR3 runs to 14 residues. Germline V CDR1 and CDR2: SNHLY, FYNNEI. The CDR3 coding sequence is TGTGCCACCAAGAGGGACAGGGGTGGTGAAAAACTGTTTTTT. It specifies CATKRDRGGEKLFF.

Only a few counts were recorded for this clonotype. This chain joins TRBV19 and TRBJ2-7; D remains unclear. With 2 bases removed from V and 5 bases from J, the gap between germline ends came to 7 bases. Germline V CDR1 and CDR2: LNHDA, SQIVND (reference sequence). The CDR3 length is 12 residues. The CDR3 loop reads CASSINSHEQYF. As DNA, the CDR3 is TGTGCCAGTAGTATAAATTCCCACGAGCAGTACTTC.

The chain is built from TRBV20-1 and TRBJ2-3; TRBD1 matches 7 bases. Germline trimming cut 1 base from V and 0 bases from J; bases unmatched to any gene: 7. Germline V gene sequence: CDR1 DFQATT, CDR2 SNEGSKA (reference sequence). CDR3 size: 16 residues. The CDR3 nucleotides are TGCAGTGCTAGAGGTCATCCGGGACAGAGCACAGATACGCAGTATTTT. Amino acids: CSARGHPGQSTDTQYF.

This clonotype was detected ten times or more. The genes are TRBV7-8 and TRBJ1-6; D may be TRBD1 (5 bases). This CDR3 contains 17 residues. Between the trimmed V and J ends, which lost 5 bases and 0 bases, there was a span of 14 bases. Germline V gives CDR1 SGHVS, CDR2 FQNEAQ. CDR3 residues: CASSEEGPSSYNSPLHF. CDR3 bases: TGTGCCAGCAGCGAAGAGGGGCCTAGCTCCTATAATTCACCCCTCCACTTT.

The V gene is TRBV2, the J gene TRBJ1-6; D remains unclear. The CDR3 is 15 residues long. CDR1 SNHLY and CDR2 FYNNEI come from the germline V gene. Trimming shortened V by 4 bases and J by 4 bases, and 11 bases separated the two germline ends. The CDR3 loop is CASSAVGRYNSPLHF. In DNA form, the CDR3 reads TGTGCCAGCAGTGCAGTCGGGCGGTATAATTCACCCCTCCACTTT.

The chain recombines TRBV7-2 with TRBJ2-5, with 9 positions matching TRBD2. Trimming took 8 bases from V and 5 from J; bases not matched to a gene: 15. This CDR3 is built from 16 residues. Germline values: CDR1 SGHTA, CDR2 FQGNSA. In DNA form, the CDR3 reads TGTGCCAGCGTCGATTGGGCGGGGGGGCCACTTGAGACCCAGTACTTC. Its protein is CASVDWAGGPLETQYF.

The chain employs TRBV19 and TRBJ2-1; D uncertain. Germline V CDR1 and CDR2: LNHDA, SQIVND (reference sequence). This CDR3 has 15 residues. Deletions cut 1 base from V and 8 bases from J, with 15 bases between. In nucleotides, the CDR3 is TGTGCCAGTAGTATAGTAGGCACAGAGCGCGATGAGCAGTTCTTC. Protein sequence: CASSIVGTERDEQFF.

Only a few counts were recorded for this clonotype. The chain uses TRBV20-1 and TRBJ2-5; D is tentatively TRBD1 or TRBD2 (6 bases each). V was cut by 3 bases and J by 7 bases, with 21 bases left in between. This CDR3 contains 15 residues. CDR1 is DFQATT and CDR2 is SNEGSKA in the germline V gene (reference sequence). The CDR3 sequence: CSASGGRWELGTQYF. DNA for the CDR3: TGCAGTGCTAGTGGGGGGCGCTGGGAGCTGGGGACCCAGTACTTC.

The V call is TRBV28, the J call TRBJ1-4; the D is unclear. Germline V gene sequence: CDR1 MDHEN, CDR2 SYDVKM. The germline V and J ends were trimmed by 6 bases and 10 bases, with 12 bases remaining between them. This CDR3 comprises 12 residues. The CDR3 loop reads CASSPPVGKLFF. The CDR3 DNA reads TGTGCCAGCAGCCCACCAGTAGGAAAACTGTTTTTT.

This sequence joins TRBV12-3 or TRBV12-4 and TRBJ1-5; D remains ambiguous. Trimming removed 2 bases at V and 3 bases at J, with 8 bases between. The CDR3 has 14 amino acids. The CDR3 here is CASSLSGNNQPQHF. The CDR3 nucleotides read TGTGCCAGCAGTTTATCAGGAAACAATCAGCCCCAGCATTTT.

This clonotype was seen a handful of times. The V call is TRBV12-3 or TRBV12-4, the J call TRBJ1-1; D uncertain. This CDR3 has 12 residues. Between the trimmed V and J ends, which lost 3 bases and 1 base, there was a span of 3 bases. CDR3: CASSFRNTEAFF. DNA of the CDR3: TGTGCCAGCAGTTTCAGGAACACTGAAGCTTTCTTT.

This clonotype was detected a few times. The chain links TRBV27 to TRBJ1-2, with D tentatively TRBD1 (6 bases). Germline CDR1 reads MNHEY; CDR2 reads SMNVEV (reference sequence). There are 14 residues in the CDR3. Trimming took 8 bases from V and 0 from J, leaving 13 bases between them. CDR3 DNA sequence: TGTGCCAGCCGGGACAAATCATCTAACTATGGCTACACCTTC. This sequence encodes CASRDKSSNYGYTF.

This clonotype was observed at least ten times. The genes are TRBV7-8 and TRBJ1-4; D might be TRBD1 (6 bases). With 8 bases removed from V and 4 bases from J, the gap between germline ends came to 26 bases. The CDR3 totals 18 residues. The germline V gene encodes CDR1 SGHVS and CDR2 FQNEAQ. The CDR3 reads CASLRVSQGVRFNEKLFF. The DNA of the CDR3 is TGTGCCAGCTTACGCGTTTCACAGGGTGTACGGTTTAATGAAAAACTGTTTTTT. The full variable domain, its missing parts supplied by reference TRBV7-8 and TRBJ1-4, is GAGVSQSPRYKVAKRGQDVALRCDPISGHVSLFWYQQALGQGPEFLTYFQNEAQLDKSGLPSDRFFAERPEGSVSTLKIQRTQQEDSAVYLCASLRVSQGVRFNEKLFFGSGTQLSVL.

This clonotype was observed many times. The gene calls are TRBV20-1 and TRBJ1-2; D gene uncertain. The CDR3 covers 14 residues. V was shortened by 2 bases and J by 0 bases, with 10 bases between the two germline ends. Looked up from germline, CDR1 is DFQATT and CDR2 is SNEGSKA (reference sequence). The CDR3 coding sequence is TGCAGTGCTAGAAGACCTCCAGCTAACTATGGCTACACCTTC. It yields the protein CSARRPPANYGYTF.

A few counts support this clonotype. V and J are TRBV20-1 and TRBJ2-7, with D maybe TRBD2 (5 bases). The CDR3 runs to 13 residues. The V end lost 7 bases, the J end lost 5 bases, and 18 bases lay between the germline ends. Germline V gene sequence: CDR1 DFQATT, CDR2 SNEGSKA (reference sequence). The DNA for the CDR3 is TGCAGTGTTGAGGGCCACGCTGGGGACGAGCAGTACTTC. It yields the protein CSVEGHAGDEQYF.

This clonotype was seen many times. The chain combines TRBV2 with TRBJ2-1; 12 nucleotides align to TRBD2. J was trimmed by 0 bases and V by 6 bases; bases with no gene match: 9. This CDR3 region has 18 residues. Germline V CDR1 and CDR2: SNHLY, FYNNEI. As DNA, the CDR3 is TGTGCCAGCAGCTTTGGACTAGCGGGGTCGAGCTCCTACAATGAGCAGTTCTTC. Translating gives CASSFGLAGSSSYNEQFF. The full variable domain, its missing parts supplied by reference TRBV2 and TRBJ2-1, is EPEVTQTPSHQVTQMGQEVILRCVPISNHLYFYWYRQILGQKVEFLVSFYNNEISEKSEIFDDQFSVERPDGSNFTLKIRSTKLEDSAMYFCASSFGLAGSSSYNEQFFGPGTRLTVL.

This clonotype was seen ten or more times. The chain carries TRBV7-8 and TRBJ2-7, with a tentative D call TRBD2 (6 bases). V was clipped by 5 bases and J by 5 bases, with 19 bases between them. The CDR3 runs 15 residues. The germline V gene encodes CDR1 SGHVS and CDR2 FQNEAQ. CDR3 amino acids: CASSTQTRRVDEQYF. CDR3 DNA sequence: TGTGCCAGCAGCACACAGACTAGACGAGTTGACGAGCAGTACTTC.

This clonotype occurred many times. This chain links TRBV7-9 with TRBJ1-1, with D maybe TRBD1 (5 bases). Germline V CDR1 and CDR2: SEHNR, FQNEAQ (reference sequence). The CDR3 totals 16 residues. V was clipped by 0 bases and J by 5 bases, with 16 bases between them. The CDR3 bases are TGTGCCAGCAGCTTAGCGAGGGGTATTAAGGGGACTGAAGCTTTCTTT. It specifies CASSLARGIKGTEAFF.

This clonotype has more than one count but fewer than ten. The chain is built from TRBV10-3 and TRBJ2-1; 9 bases are shared with TRBD1. V shed 8 bases and J 6 bases; nucleotides not matched to a gene: 11. The CDR3 is 15 amino acids. Germline V gene lookup returns CDR1 ENHRY and CDR2 SYGVKD. CDR3 coding DNA: TGTGCCATCGGTACCGGGACAGGGCTCTCCAATGAGCAGTTCTTC. Translating it yields CAIGTGTGLSNEQFF.

This clonotype was observed many times. The chain has TRBV20-1 and TRBJ1-1; D may be TRBD1 (6 bases). The CDR3 is 17 amino acids. Germline CDR1 DFQATT, CDR2 SNEGSKA (reference sequence). With 3 bases removed from V and 0 bases from J, the gap between germline ends came to 20 bases. CDR3: CSASPPGAFGMNTEAFF. The CDR3 DNA sequence: TGCAGTGCTAGTCCCCCGGGGGCGTTTGGCATGAACACTGAAGCTTTCTTT.

The chain joins TRBV7-2 to TRBJ1-2; D possibly corresponds to TRBD1 (5 bases). Germline lookup yields CDR1 SGHTA and CDR2 FQGNSA. Trimming shortened V by 2 bases and J by 8 bases, and 15 bases separated the two germline ends. The CDR3 loop spans 14 amino acids. The CDR3 sequence: CASSLSAGRDGYTF. Here the CDR3 DNA reads TGTGCCAGCAGCTTATCGGCAGGTCGGGACGGCTACACCTTC.

This clonotype appeared a few times. The chain links TRBV4-1 to TRBJ1-6; 10 nucleotides align to TRBD1. Germline V gene lookup returns CDR1 MGHRA and CDR2 YSYEKL. With V trimmed by 0 bases and J by 9 bases, 8 bases remained unmatched. The length of the CDR3 is 17 residues. The CDR3 DNA reads as TGCGCCAGCAGCCAAGATCCTTGGGGACAGGGGAGTTCACCCCTCCACTTT. This encodes CASSQDPWGQGSSPLHF.